This section outlines one TCR beta chain sequence together with its context. There is no known antigen for this receptor. No much larger clone is present one base from it, and per-base qualities are unavailable. The source of the sample is a study of graft-versus-host responses after intestinal transplantation (dated by TCRdb to the early 2020s). In the study overall: The transplants that recipients received were multivisceral, liver-intestinal, or isolated intestinal. To identify alloreactive clones, pre-transplant mixed lymphocyte reaction products were sequenced and then compared with unstimulated pre-transplant donor and recipient T cells. A peak of at least 4% donor T cells among recipient peripheral blood mononuclear cells was the definition used for donor T cell macrochimerism. After intestinal transplantation, graft-versus-host and host-versus-graft alloreactive T cell clones in the graft, circulation and bone marrow were tracked using bulk TCR-beta CDR3 sequencing. Of the roughly 26 intestinal transplant recipients enrolled in the cohort, one of whom was a retransplant, a few patients without pretransplant specimens were excluded. Samples from a few later patients were sequenced in-house on an Illumina MiSeq with MiXCR processing rather than by the commercial service. Every recipient was given anti-thymocyte globulin induction, followed by about three years of maintenance tacrolimus and steroids. The study at large found these results: GvH clones were detected in recipient bone marrow, and some appeared earlier in ileal mucosa or blood, consistent with an intestinal mucosal origin. In the allografts of patients with donor T cell macrochimerism, GvH to HvG T cell clonal ratios were high. The relatively low number and heterogeneity of intestinal transplant patients limited the conclusions. Early after transplant, peak levels of circulating GvH clones were found to be associated with declines in HvG clones.

CDR3 length: 14 amino acids, cysteine to phenylalanine. The retained sequence is limited to the CDR3, 42 bases, with the frame set at the first base. V is clipped by 3 bases and J by 3 bases, and the sequence between their germline boundaries is 12 bases long. Based on the germline V gene, the CDR1 and CDR2 sequences are ENHRY and SYGVKD. The library relied on the immunoSEQ multiplex PCR assay. For most patients, genomic DNA was isolated using the Qiagen DNeasy Blood and Tissue Kit and was shipped frozen to Adaptive Biotechnologies for TCR sequencing. For most patients, genomic DNA was subjected to high-throughput TCR-beta CDR3 sequencing by Adaptive Biotechnologies. In the authors' own workflow: Adaptive's ImmunoSEQ software was the source of the TCR sequencing data for 15 to 20 patients, while three other patients were processed with MiXCR and VDJtools. To correct CD4 versus CD8 sorting errors, any sequence found in both subsets at a frequency ratio below 5:1 was removed. CDR3 nucleotide sequences shared between donor and recipient were removed because the origin of such sequences could not be assigned. To be classed as alloreactive, a clone needed at least 2-fold expansion over unstimulated cells and a minimum CFSE-low frequency of 0.002% (template counts) or 0.001% (read counts). Clones detected in sequenced pre-transplant spleen, lymph node, or MLR CFSE-low populations of the donor or recipient were defined as mappable. The cumulative frequency of alloreactive clones was calculated as a percentage of all sequences, weighted by copy number. As stored in TCRdb, this immuneACCESS dataset retains in-frame rearrangements with V and J assigned. A fraction of the clones does not appear; measured against another copy, unresolved V genes explain less than half of the discrepancy, and the remainder lacks a known reason. V, J and clone size were drawn from that table, and D and trimming were deduced from the DNA. This sample gives about 97,000 clones in total; roughly 89% of them show up just once. The top ten clonotypes cover about 0.18% of the sample.

The intended sense of this specimen's time point label: cells obtained before transplantation from donor or recipient. CD3+CD4+ and CD3+CD8+ populations were FACS-sorted from unstimulated pre-transplant donor and recipient cells taken from spleen or lymph nodes. The receptor was derived from a human donor who was the organ donor for an intestinal transplant. The chain is encoded by TRBV10-3 joined to TRBJ2-7; perhaps TRBD1 is the D gene, with 6 bases matching. Here the sequenced sample was unstimulated CD4+ T cells sorted from spleen or lymph node cells, taken before transplant. The CDR3 sequence is CAISEGTSYYEQYF. The sequenced DNA is TGTGCCATCAGTGAAGGGACAAGCTACTACGAGCAGTACTTC.